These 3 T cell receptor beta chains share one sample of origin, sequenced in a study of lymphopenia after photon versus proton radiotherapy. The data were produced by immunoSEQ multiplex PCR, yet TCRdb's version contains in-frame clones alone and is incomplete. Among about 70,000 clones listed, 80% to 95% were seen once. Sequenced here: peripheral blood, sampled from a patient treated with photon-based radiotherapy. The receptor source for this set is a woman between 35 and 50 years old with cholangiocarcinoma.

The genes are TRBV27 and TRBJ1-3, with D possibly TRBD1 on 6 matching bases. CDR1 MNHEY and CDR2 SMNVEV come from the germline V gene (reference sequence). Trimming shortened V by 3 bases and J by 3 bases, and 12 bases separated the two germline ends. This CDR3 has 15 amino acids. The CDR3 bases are TGTGCCAGCAGTTTCTCAGGGGTTTATGGAAACACCATATATTTT. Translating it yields CASSFSGVYGNTIYF.

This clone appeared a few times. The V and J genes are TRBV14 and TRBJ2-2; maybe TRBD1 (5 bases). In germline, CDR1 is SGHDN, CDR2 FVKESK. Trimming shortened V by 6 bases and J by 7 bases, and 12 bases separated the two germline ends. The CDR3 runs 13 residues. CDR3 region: CASRAKGIGELFF. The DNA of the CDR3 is TGTGCCAGCAGGGCCAAGGGGATCGGGGAGCTGTTTTTT.

The CDR3 DNA sequence: TGCGCCAGCAGCCAAGCCAGCGGCAGCGCCGGGGAGCTGTTTTTT. Its protein is CASSQASGSAGELFF. The chain couples TRBV4-3 to TRBJ2-2, with D possibly TRBD2 on 5 matching bases. This CDR3 has 15 amino acids. Germline CDR1 is LGHNA and CDR2 is YSLEER. V was clipped by 1 base and J by 6 bases, with 12 bases between them.